This TCR beta chain was recorded in a study of read filtering for tumor transcriptome and immune sequencing. This clonotype was counted ten times or more. The antigen is unknown. Germline V lookup: CDR1 SQVTM, CDR2 ANQGSEA. V was pared by 4 bases and J by 2 bases, with 2 bases of the junction left unmatched. The CDR3 sequence is 15 residues long. The study's findings and limits: Compared with RNA-seq, IR-seq gave much higher clonotype depth and reliability.

Molecular barcoded adaptors covering alpha/delta and beta/gamma chains were used on 400 to 450 ng RNA. TCRdb redid the calling of the reads with MiXCR, one entry per CDR3 protein. The profile covers over 50,000 distinct CDR3 sequences, with roughly 19% appearing a single time and more than 13% taken by the ten largest. The sequence came from a donor at least 40 years old with multiple myeloma. The chain links TRBV29-1 to TRBJ2-1; 13 nucleotides match TRBD2. Sequencing was done on a sample of a population of CD138-negative cells sorted from bone marrow. CDR3 sequence: CSVAGTSGAYNEQFF. The DNA of the CDR3 is TGCAGCGTTGCCGGGACTAGCGGGGCCTACAATGAGCAGTTCTTC.